This T cell receptor (beta chain) is drawn from a study of blood T cell repertoires in COVID-19. Study summary: Acute and convalescent COVID-19 specimens originated in the United States, Italy and Spain. T cells, B-cell-depleted T cells, or PBMCs provided the cDNA or gDNA that served as material.

Authors' data handling: Reference gene primers were amplified, and this amplification served to estimate nucleated cell counts. Libraries were prepared by immunoSEQ multiplex PCR; TCRdb keeps only in-frame clonotypes and omits some of them. That table is the source of V, J and clone size, and D and trimming were worked out from the DNA. The repertoire holds 200,000 or so clones, with about 85% as singletons. Between the trimmed V and J ends, which lost 0 bases and 0 bases, there was a span of 7 bases. The CDR3 spans 15 residues. Germline values: CDR1 SGHRS, CDR2 YFSETQ. This rearrangement joins TRBV5-1 to TRBJ1-5; D is unclear. The clonotype originates from a man between 65 and 85 years old with acute or convalescent COVID-19. Input material: peripheral blood. The CDR3, as DNA: TGCGCCAGCAGCTTGGGCGGTTATAGCAATCAGCCCCAGCATTTT. Residues: CASSLGGYSNQPQHF. The whole variable domain, filled in from reference TRBV5-1 and TRBJ1-5, reads KAGVTQTPRYLIKTRGQQVTLSCSPISGHRSVSWYQQTPGQGLQFLFEYFSETQRNKGNFPGRFSGRQFSNSRSEMNVSTLELGDSALYLCASSLGGYSNQPQHFGDGTRLSIL.